This T cell receptor (beta chain) was obtained from a study of naive and memory T cell subsets. TCR cDNA received a 3' ligated oligonucleotide that carried a UMI. Reverse transcription used DNase-treated unsorted total RNA, aiming for 1 to 1000 ng. Study observations and caveats: The RNA method is potentially sensitive to activation and differentiation changes.

Concerning this clonotype itself: The antigen remains unidentified.

Ligated cDNA underwent four rounds of PCR with nested alpha and beta constant region primers and SP2. Alpha and beta constant region primers primed reverse transcription for blood and skin samples. TCRdb analysed the 5' RACE reads with MiXCR anew, one entry per CDR3 protein. The sample has 55,000 to 65,000 distinct CDR3 sequences; approximately 8.5% are singletons. This TCR came from a female donor in good health.

CDR3 in amino acids: CASTAEGNTGELFF. CDR3 nucleotides: TGTGCCAGCACCGCAGAGGGGAACACCGGGGAGCTGTTTTTT. V usage is TRBV6-4 and J usage is TRBJ2-2, with TRBD2 as a possible D gene (5 bases). Trimming removed 7 bases from V and 1 base from J, with 10 bases in between. Germline V lookup: CDR1 MRHNA, CDR2 SNTAGT. The CDR3 totals 14 residues.